The entry below gives a single T cell receptor (beta chain) sequence along with its context. What antigen it recognizes has not been identified. Read coverage stops 3 residues before the CDR3 terminus; the germline J gene supplies the remainder. After removal of 4 bases from V and 7 bases from J, the junction retains 10 bases not matched to a gene. The germline V gene specifies SGHAT as CDR1 and FQNNGV as CDR2. The CDR3, cysteine through phenylalanine, is 15 amino acids long. Sequencing covers 36 bases of the CDR3, shown here with the frame starting at base 1. The immunoSEQ assay used multiplex PCR to amplify TCR beta CDR3 regions from an average of about 1,200 ng of genomic DNA per sample. Primer bias was corrected in the assay by using a complete synthetic TCR repertoire to establish an amplification baseline. Amplicons were sequenced on the Illumina platform. Turning to the authors' computational methods: Error correction of the sequences involved clustering with frequency ratios plus a modified nearest-neighbor algorithm, after which the sequences were analyzed in the immunoSEQ Analyzer using IMGT gene definitions. At each rarefaction depth, TCR richness and evenness were averaged across 20 rarefaction repeats, and any sample with fewer sequences than the depth was left out. Wilcoxon rank sum tests with FDR correction were used to compare relative abundances of V, D and J genes between the groups. An intraclass correlation of roughly 96% for TCR richness and an average of about 82% across approximately 63 gene segments were obtained from the blinded duplicates. The immuneACCESS repertoire file appears here via TCRdb, limited to in-frame rearrangements. These files lack a portion of the clones; in checked studies, under half of the deficit traces to unresolved V genes, and the cause of the others is not known. Clonal size and the V and J genes are those of that table, whereas D and trimming came from the DNA. The table held for this sample gives roughly 20,000 clones. Together, the top ten hold about an eighth of the sample.

This entry comes from a study of T cells in women clearing cervical HPV infection (dated by TCRdb to between 2018 and 2020). About the full investigation: Cases were about 25 women with histologically confirmed HPV16-related CIN3 or worse, including a couple of invasive cancers. Controls were around 23 women whose single incident HPV16 infection cleared within 12 months without precancer or cancer developing. Blood from cases was drawn at the visit where the lesion was first identified, while blood from controls was drawn once the infection was no longer detected. For cases, a median interval of roughly 150 days, with an interquartile range of 90 to 200 days, was observed between lesion detection and blood sampling. Since HLA typing was available for only a few women, HLA type could not be ruled out as a confounder. Nested within Costa Rica's Guanacaste HPV Natural History Study, an exploratory proof-of-principle case-control study compared TCR repertoires across cervical HPV16 outcomes. Cases and controls were matched on age within five years and on year of sample collection. Cases had a median age of approximately 34 years and controls had a median age of approximately 40, with no significant differences in baseline characteristics. In the parent cohort, some 10,000 women aged 18 or older were enrolled in Guanacaste, Costa Rica, during about 1992 to 1994 and then followed for under 8 years. Quality controls consisted of five blinded duplicates per group, for a total of some 60 samples made up of approximately 50 participants and about ten replicates. Broader findings and caveats from the paper: Random forest classifiers combining richness and V gene abundances distinguished cases from controls with an estimated AUC of more than 0.8. The cross-sectional design could not show whether associations preceded infection or resulted from it; effector/memory subsets and HPV-specific T cells were not isolated. Across sequencing depths, CIN3+ cases showed significantly higher TCR repertoire richness than controls, but evenness did not differ between the groups. Because the number of T cells per sample was unknown, the richness differences could reflect varying T-cell content rather than repertoire biology. Cases had lower TRBV6-7 relative abundance than controls (0.11% versus 0.16%; Bonferroni P = 0.0008).

Every participant had a single incident cervical HPV16 infection, and prevalent HPV16 infections were excluded. Cervical HPV DNA was detected by MY09/MY11 PCR and genotyped by dot-blot hybridization. Approximately 15 mL of heparinized blood was centrifuged, after which the buffy coat was aliquoted, frozen at -30 degrees C, and then stored at -80 degrees C. QIAGEN kits were used to extract genomic DNA from the buffy coat specimens. This TCR derives from a woman between 18 and 70 years old with a cervical HPV16 infection that either progressed to CIN3+ or cleared (not recorded which). The chain is made from TRBV11-2 and TRBJ2-5; 9 bases in the junction line up with TRBD2. Input material: blood buffy coat. CDR3 bases read: TGTGCCAGCAGCTCCCTTGCGGGGGGGCGAGGGACC. This translates into CASSSLAGGRGT. The entire CDR3 protein reads CASSSLAGGRGTQYF. With the rest looked up from the reference TRBV11-2 and TRBJ2-5 genes rather than sequenced, the full variable domain is EAGVAQSPRYKIIEKRQSVAFWCNPISGHATLYWYQQILGQGPKLLIQFQNNGVVDDSQLPKDRFSAERLKGVDSTLKIQPAKLEDSAVYLCASSSLAGGRGTQYFGPGTRLLVL.